This T cell receptor (beta chain) emerged from a study of blood T cell repertoires in COVID-19. V shed 0 bases and J 15 bases; nucleotides not matched to a gene: 9. This CDR3 has 13 residues. The germline CDR1 and CDR2 sequences are SGHRS and YFSETQ. Authors' data handling: Estimates of nucleated cell counts were drawn from the amplification of reference gene primers. TCRdb's copy holds only in-frame clones and misses some; the assay was immunoSEQ multiplex PCR. V, J and clone size derive from that table, while D and trimming were established from the DNA sequence. The table shows 150,000 to 200,000 clones, with about nine tenths occurring only once.

The sequenced material came from PBMCs or T cells enriched from blood (not recorded which). The TCR originated in a woman aged 25 to 39 who had recovered from COVID-19. This chain links TRBV5-1 with TRBJ2-1, with TRBD2 matching over 7 bases. The DNA for the CDR3 is TGCGCCAGCAGCTTGGCCAACGAAGGGAGGGGGTTCTTC. It specifies CASSLANEGRGFF.